This is a list of T cell receptor beta chains from one sample in a study of blood T cells in healthy people across ages. TCRdb recomputed calls from the 5' RACE reads with MiXCR, one row per CDR3 protein. The sample has around 2 million distinct CDR3 sequences; around 40% are singletons. The sample comprised blood. All receptors come from a human donor in good health. CDR3s include the opening cysteine and the closing phenylalanine or tryptophan. A D gene is named only where the DNA matches it firmly. Rows may omit the clone size; those that give it use once, few, many or a size class.

V: TRBV7-9; D: TRBD2; J: TRBJ2-7; size: once; DNA: TGTGCCAGCAGCTTAAATCGGCGGGGGGGCCATACTGGCGAGCAGTACTTC; CDR3: CASSLNRRGGHTGEQYF
V: TRBV20-1; D: TRBD2; J: TRBJ2-1; size: .; DNA: TGCAGTGCTAGTCACGTGCCTAGCGGGTCCAATGAGCAGTTCTTC; CDR3: CSASHVPSGSNEQFF
V: TRBV5-1; D: .; J: TRBJ2-5; size: many; DNA: TGTGCCAGCAGCGCCAACCAAGAGACCCAGTACTTC; CDR3: CASSANQETQYF
V: TRBV5-4; D: .; J: TRBJ2-7; size: .; DNA: TGTGCCAGCAGCTTGGCCTCAGGTGAAAACTACGAGCAGTACTTC; CDR3: CASSLASGENYEQYF
V: TRBV5-1; D: TRBD2; J: TRBJ2-1; size: few; DNA: TGCGCCAGCAGCTTGGCAGGGACTAGCGGGCCTCGAGAGCAGTTCTTC; CDR3: CASSLAGTSGPREQFF
V: TRBV9; D: TRBD2; J: TRBJ2-1; size: .; DNA: TGTGCCAGCAGCGTAGCGGGGGGGCCGGATGAGCAGTTCTTC; CDR3: CASSVAGGPDEQFF
V: TRBV6-5; D: .; J: TRBJ2-5; size: few; DNA: TGTGCCAGCAGACCTCCAGGGGAAGAGACCCAGTACTTC; CDR3: CASRPPGEETQYF
V: TRBV20-1; D: .; J: TRBJ2-1; size: few; DNA: TGCAGTGCTAGAGATCGAGGGTGGGTTGAGCAGTTCTTC; CDR3: CSARDRGWVEQFF
V: TRBV27; D: TRBD1; J: TRBJ2-7; size: .; DNA: TGTGCCAGCAGTTTAGAGGGGACAGGGTTGGCCGAGCAGTACTTC; CDR3: CASSLEGTGLAEQYF
V: TRBV27; D: .; J: TRBJ1-5; size: .; DNA: TGTGCCGGCTACCGGGACTCAATTCGGATCCAGCCCCAGCATTTT; CDR3: CAGYRDSIRIQPQHF
V: TRBV7-9; D: TRBD1; J: TRBJ1-5; size: .; DNA: TGTGCCAGCAGCTTAGGAGGGGGCCATCAGCCCCAGCATTTT; CDR3: CASSLGGGHQPQHF
V: TRBV28; D: .; J: TRBJ2-3; size: .; DNA: TGTGCCAGCAGTTTATTAGTCGGTGGGGGCGATTCTCGCGATACGCAGTATTTT; CDR3: CASSLLVGGGDSRDTQYF
V: TRBV4-1; D: TRBD1; J: TRBJ1-6; size: few; DNA: TGCGCCAGCAGCCAGGCGACAGGGGGGCCCCTCCACTTT; CDR3: CASSQATGGPLHF
V: TRBV29-1; D: .; J: TRBJ1-5; size: .; DNA: TGCAGCGTGGGCAGCCTTAGCAATCAGCCCCAGCATTTT; CDR3: CSVGSLSNQPQHF
V: TRBV20-1; D: TRBD2; J: TRBJ2-5; size: few; DNA: TGCAGTGCTACGGGACTAGCGGGGGGGCCGATAAGATGGGAGACCCAGTACTTC; CDR3: CSATGLAGGPIRWETQYF
V: TRBV6-1; D: .; J: TRBJ2-3; size: .; DNA: TGTGCCAGCATTAACACAGGGAGGACAGATACGCAGTATTTT; CDR3: CASINTGRTDTQYF
V: TRBV30; D: .; J: TRBJ1-1; size: .; DNA: TGTGCCTGGAGTGACGGGGTAGTTGAAGCTTTCTTT; CDR3: CAWSDGVVEAFF
V: TRBV2; D: .; J: TRBJ2-1; size: few; DNA: TGTGCCAGCAAGGGGCAAGGCCATGATGAGCAGTTCTTC; CDR3: CASKGQGHDEQFF
V: TRBV25-1; D: .; J: TRBJ1-2; size: few; DNA: TGTGCCAGCAGTGAATTCGGGGTAGGCTATGGCTACACCTTC; CDR3: CASSEFGVGYGYTF
V: TRBV7-9; D: .; J: TRBJ1-6; size: .; DNA: TGTGCCAGCAGCTCACAGGGAGCGAGTCAGTCACCCCTCCACTTT; CDR3: CASSSQGASQSPLHF
V: TRBV9; D: TRBD1; J: TRBJ2-1; size: .; DNA: TGTGCCAGCAGCGACCGGGACAGGCCCTACAATGAGCAGTTCTTC; CDR3: CASSDRDRPYNEQFF
V: TRBV5-5; D: .; J: TRBJ1-1; size: few; DNA: TGTGCCAGCAGCTTGGTTGTGGCTACTGAAGCTTTCTTT; CDR3: CASSLVVATEAFF